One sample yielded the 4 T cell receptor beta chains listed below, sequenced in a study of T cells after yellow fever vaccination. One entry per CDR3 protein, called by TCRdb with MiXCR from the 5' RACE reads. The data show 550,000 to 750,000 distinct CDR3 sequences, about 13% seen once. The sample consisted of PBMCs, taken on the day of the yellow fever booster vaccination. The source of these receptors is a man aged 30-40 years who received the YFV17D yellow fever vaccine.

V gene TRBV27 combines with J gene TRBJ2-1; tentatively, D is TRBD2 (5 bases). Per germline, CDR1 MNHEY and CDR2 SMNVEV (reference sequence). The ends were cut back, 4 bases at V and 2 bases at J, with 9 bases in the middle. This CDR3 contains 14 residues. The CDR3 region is CASSSSGAYNEQFF. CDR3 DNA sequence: TGTGCCAGCAGTTCTTCCGGGGCCTACAATGAGCAGTTCTTC.

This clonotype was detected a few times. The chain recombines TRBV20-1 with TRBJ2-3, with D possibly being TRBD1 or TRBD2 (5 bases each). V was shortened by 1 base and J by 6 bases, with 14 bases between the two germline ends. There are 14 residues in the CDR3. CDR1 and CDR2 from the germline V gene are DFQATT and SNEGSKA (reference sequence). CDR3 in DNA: TGCAGTGCTAGAGTTGGCGGATGGGGGGATACGCAGTATTTT. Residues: CSARVGGWGDTQYF.

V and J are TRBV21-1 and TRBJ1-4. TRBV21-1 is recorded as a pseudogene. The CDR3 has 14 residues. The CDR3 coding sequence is TGTGCCAGCAGCAAAGAGGAGACCGTAATACGACTGTTTTTT. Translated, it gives CASSKEETVIRLFF.

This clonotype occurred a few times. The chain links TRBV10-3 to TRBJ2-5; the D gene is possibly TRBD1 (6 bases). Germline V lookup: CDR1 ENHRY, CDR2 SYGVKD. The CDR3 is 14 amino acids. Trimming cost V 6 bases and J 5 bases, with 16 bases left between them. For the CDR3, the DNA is TGTGCCATCAGACCCGACTCAGGGGAGGAGACCCAGTACTTC. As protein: CAIRPDSGEETQYF.